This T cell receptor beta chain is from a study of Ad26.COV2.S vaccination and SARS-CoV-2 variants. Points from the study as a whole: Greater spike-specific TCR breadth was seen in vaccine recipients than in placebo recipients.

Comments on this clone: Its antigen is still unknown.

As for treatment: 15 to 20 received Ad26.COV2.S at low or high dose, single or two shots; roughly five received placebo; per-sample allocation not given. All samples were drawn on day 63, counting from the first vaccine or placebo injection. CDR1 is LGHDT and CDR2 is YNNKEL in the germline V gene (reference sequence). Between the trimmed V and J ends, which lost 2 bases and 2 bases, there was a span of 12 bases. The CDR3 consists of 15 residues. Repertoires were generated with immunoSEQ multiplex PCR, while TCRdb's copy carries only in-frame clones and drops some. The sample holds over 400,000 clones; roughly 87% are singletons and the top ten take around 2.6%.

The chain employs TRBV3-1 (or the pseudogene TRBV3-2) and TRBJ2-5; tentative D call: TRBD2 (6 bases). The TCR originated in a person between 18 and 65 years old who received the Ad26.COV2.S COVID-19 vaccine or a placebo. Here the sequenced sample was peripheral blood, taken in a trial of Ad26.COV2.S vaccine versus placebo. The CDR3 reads CASSQKGSGQETQYF. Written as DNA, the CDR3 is TGTGCCAGCAGCCAAAAGGGTAGCGGACAAGAGACCCAGTACTTC.